The 4 T cell receptor beta chains given below trace back to one sample, sequenced in a study of T cells in Graves' hyperthyroidism and ophthalmopathy. Amplification of TCR beta CDR3 regions used RNA as the template. TCR CDR3 regions were first amplified by RT-PCR with HTBI primers. TCRdb recomputed calls from the multiplex PCR reads with MiXCR, one row per CDR3 protein. The top ten hold 15% to 20% of the sample, which has 400,000 to 500,000 distinct CDR3 sequences, 13% to 15% seen once. The sample taken for sequencing was blood. The source of these receptors is a woman aged 18-30 years with Graves' hyperthyroidism.

This clonotype was seen at least ten times. This chain joins TRBV3-1 and TRBJ2-1; D may be TRBD2 (6 bases). CDR1 is LGHDT and CDR2 is YNNKEL in the germline V gene (reference sequence). The V end lost 3 bases, the J end lost 8 bases, and 23 bases lay between the germline ends. The CDR3 runs 17 residues. In DNA form, the CDR3 reads TGTGCCAGCAGCCAGGGGACGGTAGCGGTGGAGAGGGATGAGCAGTTCTTC. Translated: CASSQGTVAVERDEQFF.

This clonotype appeared many times. This chain connects TRBV30 to TRBJ1-1; no clear D. The length of the CDR3 is 13 residues. Trimming took off 4 bases at V and 7 bases at J, with 16 bases between the two ends. CDR1 is GTSNPN and CDR2 is SVGIG in the germline V gene (reference sequence). The CDR3 region has the DNA TGTGCCTGGAAAGTATCCGGGAGGTTTGAAGCTTTCTTT. It is translated as CAWKVSGRFEAFF.

This clonotype has at least ten counts. The chain joins TRBV13 to TRBJ1-1; the D gene is possibly TRBD1 (5 bases). CDR1 is PRHDT and CDR2 is FYEKMQ in the germline V gene (reference sequence). V lost 5 bases and J 6 bases, leaving 16 bases between the germline ends. The CDR3 spans 14 residues. CDR3 DNA sequence: TGTGCCAGCAGCACCCGGGGGGGTTTCGCTGAAGCTTTCTTT. Translating gives CASSTRGGFAEAFF.

This clonotype was counted at least ten times. V gene TRBV7-2 combines with J gene TRBJ2-7; D remains unclear. The length of the CDR3 is 14 residues. Trimming shortened V by 0 bases and J by 4 bases, and 10 bases separated the two germline ends. From germline, CDR1 is SGHTA and CDR2 FQGNSA. The CDR3 sequence: CASSLAKGLYEQYF. CDR3 DNA: TGTGCCAGCAGCTTAGCGAAAGGTCTTTACGAGCAGTACTTC.